This T cell receptor beta chain was retrieved from a study of blood T cell repertoires in COVID-19. Study in general: Italy, Spain and the United States were the sources of the convalescent and acute COVID-19 samples. T cells, B-cell-depleted T cells, or PBMCs provided the cDNA or gDNA that served as material.

Trimming stripped 9 bases from V and 6 bases from J, with 11 bases between. The germline V gene encodes CDR1 ENHRY and CDR2 SYGVKD. The CDR3 consists of 12 residues. This clone was recorded many times. TCRdb's table, derived via immunoSEQ multiplex PCR, lists solely in-frame clones and lacks some. The sample holds around 180,000 clones, over 75% seen once. The TCR was taken from an elderly woman with acute or convalescent COVID-19. The rearrangement links TRBV10-3 to TRBJ2-2; D gene uncertain. Sequencing used peripheral blood. The CDR3 nucleotides read TGTGCCATTGGTAGTTTTTCCGGGGAGCTGTTTTTT. It yields the protein CAIGSFSGELFF.